What follows are 16 T cell receptor beta chains derived from one specimen sequenced in a study of molecular identifiers for immune sequencing clone quantification. One entry per CDR3 protein, called by TCRdb with MiXCR from the PCR reads. The sample holds hundreds of thousands of distinct CDR3 sequences; 15% to 20% are singletons and the top ten take roughly 0.9%. Sequencing used naive CD8+ T cells from blood, with Jurkat cell RNA spiked in. Subset described: FACS-sorted CD8+CD4-CCR7+CD45RA+ naive T cells. The receptors were gathered from a human donor in good health. Some libraries in this study had Jurkat cell RNA spiked in.

This clonotype has at least ten counts. The chain recombines TRBV3-1 with TRBJ2-3; 9 positions agree with TRBD2. V was clipped by 1 base and J by 2 bases; unmatched bases: 4. This CDR3 spans 16 amino acids. From germline, CDR1 is LGHDT and CDR2 YNNKEL (reference sequence). The DNA for the CDR3 is TGTGCCAGCAGCCAAGGGGCGGGGGGGCCCACAGATACGCAGTATTTT. Protein: CASSQGAGGPTDTQYF.

Regarding this clonotype: It may be a read error: a sequence one base away is much more abundant. This rearrangement joins TRBV12-3 or TRBV12-4 to TRBJ2-1; 14 nucleotides line up with TRBD2. J was trimmed by 5 bases and V by 0 bases; bases with no gene match: 6. The CDR3 consists of 18 residues. This chain's CDR3 is CASSLAQTSGRDNNEQFF. The CDR3 DNA reads as TGTGCCAGCAGTTTAGCCCAGACTAGCGGGAGGGACAACAATGAGCAGTTCTTC.

This clonotype was seen at least ten times. The CDR3 protein is CASSPGREMDQPQHF. CDR3 in DNA: TGTGCCAGCAGCCCGGGACGAGAGATGGATCAGCCCCAGCATTTT. The chain is built from TRBV5-6 and TRBJ1-5, with TRBD1 as a possible D gene (5 bases). The germline V gene encodes CDR1 SGHDT and CDR2 YYEEEE. This CDR3 comprises 15 residues. The V end was cut by 4 bases, the J end by 5 bases, with 16 bases between.

In this sample, this clonotype turned up many times. DNA of the CDR3: TGTGCCAGCAGCCAAGTGGGGCCGGGGGAGGAGCAGTACTTC. This translates into CASSQVGPGEEQYF. V usage is TRBV3-1 and J usage is TRBJ2-7, with a tentative D call TRBD2 (6 bases). This CDR3 spans 14 amino acids. V dropped 1 base and J dropped 7 bases, with 14 bases sitting between them. CDR1 is LGHDT, CDR2 YNNKEL, per germline (reference sequence).

Concerning this clonotype: A much larger clonotype is one base distant, so this may be a read error. This sequence joins TRBV28 and TRBJ2-4; 13 bases align to TRBD2. This CDR3 is 15 amino acids long. The junction had 5 bases not matched to a gene; V was cut back by 3 bases and J by 9 bases. The germline V gene has CDR1 MDHEN and CDR2 SYDVKM. The CDR3 here is CASSFSTSGRAIQYF. CDR3 coding DNA: TGTGCCAGCAGTTTCTCAACTAGCGGGAGGGCCATTCAGTACTTC.

This chain uses TRBV13 with TRBJ1-4, with 7 bases that match TRBD1. V lost 5 bases and J lost 8; bases outside the gene matches: 5. The CDR3 totals 13 residues. Germline CDR1 and CDR2: PRHDT and FYEKMQ (reference sequence). CDR3 region: CASSPGQAEKLFF. CDR3 bases: TGTGCCAGCAGCCCAGGACAGGCGGAAAAACTGTTTTTT.

This clonotype appeared many times. The chain recombines TRBV4-1 with TRBJ2-3; TRBD2 is a possible D gene (5 bases). The CDR3 spans 15 residues. Germline values: CDR1 MGHRA, CDR2 YSYEKL. V was pared by 0 bases and J by 2 bases, with 9 bases between. DNA for the CDR3: TGCGCCAGCAGCCAAGAGGCGAGGGTCACAGATACGCAGTATTTT. Protein: CASSQEARVTDTQYF.

In this sample, this clonotype turned up many times. CDR3 nucleotide sequence: TGTGCCTGCTGGACGTCGAACACTGAAGCTTTCTTT. It specifies CACWTSNTEAFF. V and J are TRBV30 and TRBJ1-1; D is unresolved. Germline CDR1 reads GTSNPN; CDR2 reads SVGIG (reference sequence). There are 12 residues in the CDR3. Trimming removed 6 bases at V and 1 base at J, with 9 bases between. The full variable domain, rest sourced from reference TRBV30 and TRBJ1-1, is SQTIHQWPATLVQPVGSPLSLECTVEGTSNPNLYWYRQAAGRGLQLLFYSVGIGQISSEVPQNLSASRPQDRQFILSSKKLLLSDSGFYLCACWTSNTEAFFGQGTRLTVV.

This clonotype was picked up many times. The chain is built from TRBV30 and TRBJ1-5; possible D gene TRBD1, 5 bases. The CDR3 has 13 amino acids. The germline V gene has CDR1 GTSNPN and CDR2 SVGIG (reference sequence). The V end lost 0 bases, the J end lost 7 bases, and 10 bases lay between the germline ends. CDR3 bases: TGTGCCTGGAGTGTAAAAGGGGACCAGCCCCAGCATTTT. This sequence encodes CAWSVKGDQPQHF.

CDR3 region: CASSSQGFTYNSPLHF. The CDR3 DNA reads TGTGCCAGCAGTTCTCAGGGTTTCACCTATAATTCACCCCTCCACTTT. The chain joins TRBV12-3 or TRBV12-4 to TRBJ1-6; D perhaps matches TRBD1 (5 bases). V was cut by 4 bases and J by 2 bases, with 12 bases left in between. The CDR3 runs 16 residues.

This clonotype was seen many times. V gene TRBV20-1 combines with J gene TRBJ2-5; TRBD2 matches at 7 bases. Germline V gene data show CDR1 as DFQATT and CDR2 as SNEGSKA (reference sequence). Trimming took 3 bases from V and 2 from J; bases not matched to a gene: 6. There are 14 residues in the CDR3. CDR3 DNA sequence: TGCAGTGCTAGCCGGACTAGGAGTCAAGAGACCCAGTACTTC. It translates to CSASRTRSQETQYF.

V gene TRBV2 combines with J gene TRBJ2-5; 8 bases line up with TRBD1. CDR1 and CDR2 from the germline V gene are SNHLY and FYNNEI. The CDR3 length is 15 residues. Trimming removed 6 bases from V and 7 bases from J; junction bases left unmatched: 13. In DNA, the CDR3 is TGTGCCAGCAGAGACTGGACAGGGCTTAAAGGGACCCAGTACTTC. This codes for CASRDWTGLKGTQYF.

The chain recombines TRBV12-3 or TRBV12-4 with TRBJ2-2; D is uncertain. Trimming removed 5 bases at V and 5 bases at J, with 12 bases between. The CDR3 extends over 14 amino acids. The CDR3 region has the DNA TGTGCCAGCAGTCCGACCCATCAAACCGGGGAGCTGTTTTTT. Amino acid sequence: CASSPTHQTGELFF.

The chain employs TRBV30 and TRBJ1-2; D ambiguous. CDR1 and CDR2 from the germline V gene are GTSNPN and SVGIG (reference sequence). This CDR3 is built from 13 residues. Deletions cut 2 bases from V and 6 bases from J, with 13 bases between. CDR3: CAWSPTGYDGYTF. Here the CDR3 DNA reads TGTGCCTGGAGTCCCACGGGGTACGATGGCTACACCTTC.

This clonotype was seen at least ten times. The chain couples TRBV2 to TRBJ2-2; D is uncertain. The CDR3 extends over 16 amino acids. The V end was cut by 6 bases, the J end by 0 bases, with 14 bases between. The germline gives CDR1 SNHLY, CDR2 FYNNEI. CDR3 in amino acids: CASSTPPAPNTGELFF. The CDR3, as DNA: TGTGCCAGCAGCACCCCCCCGGCCCCGAACACCGGGGAGCTGTTTTTT.

The chain couples TRBV3-1 to TRBJ2-5, with a possible D match to TRBD2 (6 bases). The CDR3 contains 15 residues. Germline CDR1 LGHDT, CDR2 YNNKEL (reference sequence). Trimming took 0 bases from V and 7 from J, leaving 15 bases between them. The CDR3 here is CASSQDSGVRGTQYF. The CDR3 nucleotides read TGTGCCAGCAGCCAAGATTCCGGGGTGCGGGGGACCCAGTACTTC.